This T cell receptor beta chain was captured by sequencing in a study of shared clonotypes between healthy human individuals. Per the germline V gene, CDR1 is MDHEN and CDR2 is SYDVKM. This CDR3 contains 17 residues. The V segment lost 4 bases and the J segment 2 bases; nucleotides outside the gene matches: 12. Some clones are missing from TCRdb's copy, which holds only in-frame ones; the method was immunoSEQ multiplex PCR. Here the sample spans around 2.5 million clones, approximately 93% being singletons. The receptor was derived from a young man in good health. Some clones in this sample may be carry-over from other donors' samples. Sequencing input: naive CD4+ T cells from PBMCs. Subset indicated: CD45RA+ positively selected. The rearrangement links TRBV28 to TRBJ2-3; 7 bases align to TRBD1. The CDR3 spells CASSSGTANEFTDTQYF. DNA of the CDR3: TGTGCCAGCAGTTCGGGGACAGCCAACGAATTCACAGATACGCAGTATTTT.